This T cell receptor (beta chain) comes out of a study of beta chain features in type 1 diabetes. Study as a whole: Healthy donors, compared against patients, showed similar age, gender and cell yields.

Every isolated RNA sample was fully reverse transcribed, so sequencing captured expressed TCRB transcripts. The repertoire was sequenced with immunoSEQ multiplex PCR; TCRdb's copy has only in-frame clones and lacks some. This sample has 300,000 to 400,000 clones, with roughly 12% found just once. Germline assignment: CDR1 SGHDT and CDR2 YYEEEE. This CDR3 is built from 17 residues. V was shortened by 1 base and J by 1 base, with 15 bases between the two germline ends. This clone was observed a handful of times. Its antigen is as yet unknown. General study findings and limits: Moderately but significantly shorter TCRB CDR3s were found in Type 1 diabetes patients in all four CD4+ subsets.

The sample consisted of naive CD4+ T cells from blood. The clonotype was recovered from a woman aged 18-29 years with type 1 diabetes. The chain uses TRBV5-6 and TRBJ1-5; weak D call: TRBD1 (6 bases). The CDR3 DNA follows: TGTGCCAGCAGCTTGCGGACAGTCATGACCAGCAATCAGCCCCAGCATTTT. Its protein product is CASSLRTVMTSNQPQHF.